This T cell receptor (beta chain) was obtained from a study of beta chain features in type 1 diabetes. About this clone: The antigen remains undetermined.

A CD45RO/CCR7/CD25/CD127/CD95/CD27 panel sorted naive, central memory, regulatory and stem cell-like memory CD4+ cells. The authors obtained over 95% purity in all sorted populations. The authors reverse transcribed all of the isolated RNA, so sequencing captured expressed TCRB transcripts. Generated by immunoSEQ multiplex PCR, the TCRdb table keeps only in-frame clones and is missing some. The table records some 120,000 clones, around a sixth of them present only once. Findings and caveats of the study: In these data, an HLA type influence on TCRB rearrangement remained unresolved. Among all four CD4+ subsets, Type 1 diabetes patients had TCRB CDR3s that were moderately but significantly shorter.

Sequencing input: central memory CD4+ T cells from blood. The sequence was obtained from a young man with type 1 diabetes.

The CDR3 nucleotides are TGTGCCAGCAGCCACGCGTCGACGCAGTATTTT. This sequence encodes CASSHASTQYF. V gene TRBV11-2 combines with J gene TRBJ2-3; D remains unclear. V was shortened by 5 bases and J by 9 bases, with 9 bases between the two germline ends. The CDR3 runs 11 residues. Germline CDR1 and CDR2: SGHAT and FQNNGV.